The 30 T cell receptor beta chains in this list originate from one sample, sequenced in a study of blood T cell repertoires in COVID-19 (dated by TCRdb to the early 2020s). The method was the immunoSEQ multiplex PCR assay. Here the immuneACCESS table is served through TCRdb, limited to in-frame sequences with V and J called. Missing clones are a known gap in these copies; in checked studies unresolved V genes cover under half, and the rest lacks a known reason. For this sample there are about 120,000 clones; 60% to 80% appear just once. Clones ranked in the top ten supply approximately 5.7% of the sample. Sample: peripheral blood. The receptor source for this set is a man aged 60-69 years with acute or convalescent COVID-19.

The chain joins TRBV2 to TRBJ2-1; no firm D call. Germline-derived CDR1 and CDR2 are SNHLY and FYNNEI. Trimming removed 7 bases at V and 2 bases at J, with 9 bases between. CDR3 length equals 13 residues. The CDR3 sequence: CASISPAYNEQFF. In nucleotides, the CDR3 is TGTGCCAGCATTAGTCCTGCCTACAATGAGCAGTTCTTC.

This clone has a handful of counts. The CDR3 here is CASHPPTGGGEQYF. The CDR3 nucleotides are TGTGCCAGCCATCCTCCGACAGGGGGAGGGGAGCAGTACTTC. The chain uses TRBV28 and TRBJ2-7; 9 bases map to TRBD1. V gave up 8 bases and J gave up 7 bases; unmatched junction bases: 12. The CDR3 totals 14 residues. Per germline, CDR1 MDHEN and CDR2 SYDVKM.

The V gene is TRBV16, the J gene TRBJ2-3; the D is unclear. CDR1 is KGHSY, CDR2 FQNENV, per germline. Trimming removed 3 bases at V and 3 bases at J, with 10 bases between. The CDR3 loop spans 14 amino acids. CDR3 sequence: CASSQQVWTDTQYF. CDR3 bases: TGTGCCAGCAGCCAGCAGGTGTGGACAGATACGCAGTATTTT.

This rearrangement joins TRBV1 to TRBJ1-1; the listed D gene, TRBD1, was not tested against the DNA. TRBV1 constitutes a pseudogene. The CDR3 runs 15 residues. In DNA form, the CDR3 reads TGCACCAGCAGCCATGAGAACAGGGTGAACACTGAAGCTTTCTTT. Translation gives CTSSHENRVNTEAFF.

This clone was found a few times. In nucleotides, the CDR3 is TGTGCCACCAGTGGACAAGGATATCAGCCCCAGCATTTT. Its protein is CATSGQGYQPQHF. The chain links TRBV24-1 to TRBJ1-5; the D is unclear. V was pared by 5 bases and J by 5 bases, with 9 bases between. CDR1 and CDR2 (germline): KGHDR, SFDVKD. CDR3 length: 13 residues.

In its sample, this clone was seen a few times. The chain recombines TRBV7-8 with TRBJ1-2; TRBD1 is a possible D gene (5 bases). The V gene lost 5 bases and the J gene lost 8 bases, with 15 bases spanning the gap. This CDR3 region has 13 residues. Germline CDR1 is SGHVS and CDR2 is FQNEAQ. Written as DNA, the CDR3 is TGTGCCAGCAGCCGCGGACACGCTTTAGGCTACACCTTC. Its protein product is CASSRGHALGYTF.

The rearrangement joins TRBV10-2 to TRBJ1-5; D remains unclear. The germline V gene has CDR1 WSHSY and CDR2 SAAADI. Trimming pared 10 bases from V and 0 bases from J, leaving 13 bases between. CDR3 length: 14 residues. CDR3 nucleotide sequence: TGCGCCACCGGGGTGATGTATAGCAATCAGCCCCAGCATTTT. Translation gives CATGVMYSNQPQHF.

A few counts support this clone. The genes are TRBV11-2 and TRBJ1-6; D gene uncertain. The CDR3 totals 14 residues. The V and J ends lost 3 bases and 5 bases respectively, with 8 bases between them. Germline V gene lookup returns CDR1 SGHAT and CDR2 FQNNGV. DNA of the CDR3: TGTGCCAGCAGCTTGTCCAGGAATAATTCACCCCTCCACTTT. Protein: CASSLSRNNSPLHF.

The V and J genes are TRBV7-2 and TRBJ2-7; TRBD1 matches 7 bases. The CDR3 loop spans 14 amino acids. The germline V gene encodes CDR1 SGHTA and CDR2 FQGNSA. J was trimmed by 4 bases and V by 8 bases; bases with no gene match: 11. CDR3 in DNA: TGTGCCAGCTCCTATCTTGGGACAGCGTACGAGCAGTACTTC. It encodes CASSYLGTAYEQYF.

The CDR3: CASSPRELNTGELFF. In nucleotides, the CDR3 is TGTGCCAGCTCACCCCGGGAACTGAACACCGGGGAGCTGTTTTTT. V is TRBV18 and J is TRBJ2-2, with D possibly being TRBD2 (5 bases). Germline CDR1 reads KGHSH; CDR2 reads LQKENI. The CDR3 extends over 15 amino acids. V gave up 3 bases and J gave up 1 base, with 9 bases separating them.

This clone was observed a few times. This sequence joins TRBV6-5 and TRBJ1-5, with 11 positions matching TRBD1. This CDR3 is built from 15 residues. Per the germline V gene, CDR1 is MNHEY and CDR2 is SVGAGI. Unmatched junction bases numbered 4, after V lost 6 bases and J lost 3 bases. The CDR3 reads CASRKGQGDNQPQHF. CDR3 bases: TGTGCCAGCAGGAAGGGACAGGGGGACAATCAGCCCCAGCATTTT.

This chain connects TRBV9 to TRBJ1-2; TRBD1 is a possible D gene (5 bases). This CDR3 has 14 amino acids. Germline loops: CDR1 SGDLS, CDR2 YYNGEE. V was cut by 4 bases and J by 2 bases, with 12 bases left in between. CDR3 sequence reads: CASSPLTGNYGYTF. The DNA for the CDR3 is TGTGCCAGCAGCCCACTTACAGGAAACTATGGCTACACCTTC.

This chain joins TRBV19 and TRBJ2-6, with 7 nucleotides matching TRBD1. Germline-derived CDR1 and CDR2 are LNHDA and SQIVND (reference sequence). J gave up 4 bases and V 8 bases, and 5 bases lay outside the gene matches. This CDR3 region has 14 residues. In DNA form, the CDR3 reads TGTGCCAGTGGAACAGGGGTAGGGGCCAACGTCCTGACTTTC. Translated, it gives CASGTGVGANVLTF. The full variable domain, rest sourced from reference TRBV19 and TRBJ2-6, is DGGITQSPKYLFRKEGQNVTLSCEQNLNHDAMYWYRQDPGQGLRLIYYSQIVNDFQKGDIAEGYSVSREKKESFPLTVTSAQKNPTAFYLCASGTGVGANVLTFGAGSRLTVL.

The rearrangement uses TRBV3-1 (or the pseudogene TRBV3-2) and TRBJ2-2; 9 bases map to TRBD2. The germline CDR1 and CDR2 sequences are LGHDT and YNNKEL (reference sequence). This CDR3 contains 15 residues. After removal of 4 bases from V and 6 bases from J, the junction contained 6 bases not matched to a gene. CDR3 sequence reads: CASSPPGLAPGELFF. The CDR3 region has the DNA TGTGCCAGCAGCCCCCCCGGACTAGCGCCCGGGGAGCTGTTTTTT.

CDR3 DNA: TGTGCCAGCAGCAGGGGACAGGGGCACGGAGATACGCAGTATTTT. As protein: CASSRGQGHGDTQYF. The chain couples TRBV6-4 to TRBJ2-3; 10 bases are shared with TRBD1. Germline V gives CDR1 MRHNA, CDR2 SNTAGT. The CDR3 runs to 15 residues. Germline trimming cut 6 bases from V and 5 bases from J; bases unmatched to any gene: 8.

This chain uses TRBV3-1 (or the pseudogene TRBV3-2) with TRBJ1-2; 7 bases match TRBD1. Germline CDR1 LGHDT, CDR2 YNNKEL (reference sequence). The CDR3 consists of 14 residues. Unmatched junction bases numbered 14, after V lost 8 bases and J lost 8 bases. The CDR3 DNA reads as TGTGCCAGCGGGAACCGACAGGGTGGAGGCGGCTACACCTTC. Translated, it gives CASGNRQGGGGYTF.

The chain links TRBV4-1 to TRBJ1-2; TRBD1 matches at 8 bases. This CDR3 is built from 16 residues. Germline assignment: CDR1 MGHRA and CDR2 YSYEKL. With 1 base clipped from V and 6 bases from J, the junction kept 10 bases outside the gene matches. The CDR3 reads CASSQGAAGGLHGYTF. Written as DNA, the CDR3 is TGCGCCAGCAGCCAAGGTGCGGCAGGGGGCTTGCATGGCTACACCTTC.

The chain has TRBV12-3 or TRBV12-4 and TRBJ1-1; D might be TRBD1 (5 bases). CDR3 length equals 11 residues. Trimming removed 5 bases from V and 6 bases from J, with 7 bases in between. CDR3 bases: TGTGCCAGCAGTAAGACAGCTGAAGCTTTCTTT. This sequence encodes CASSKTAEAFF.

V is TRBV2 and J is TRBJ1-5, with 9 bases lining up with TRBD1. Germline V gives CDR1 SNHLY, CDR2 FYNNEI. The CDR3 has 15 residues. V dropped 6 bases and J dropped 7; count of bases not matched to a gene: 10. The CDR3 spells CASRGQGKGSQPQHF. The CDR3 nucleotides read TGTGCCAGCAGGGGACAGGGTAAGGGGTCCCAGCCCCAGCATTTT.

In this sample, this clone turned up a few times. The chain combines TRBV6-5 with TRBJ2-5, with a weak D call TRBD2 (5 bases). V was clipped by 7 bases and J by 2 bases, with 17 bases between them. The CDR3 is 15 residues long. CDR1 is MNHEY and CDR2 is SVGAGI in the germline V gene. The DNA of the CDR3 is TGTGCCAGCACTCCTGGGAGAAGACTACAAGAGACCCAGTACTTC. This translates into CASTPGRRLQETQYF.

This chain joins TRBV28 and TRBJ1-2; D is possibly TRBD1 (6 bases). The germline V and J ends were trimmed by 7 bases and 2 bases, with 17 bases remaining between them. CDR1 and CDR2 (germline): MDHEN, SYDVKM. The CDR3 has 15 amino acids. CDR3 DNA: TGTGCCAGCACCCCGGGGGGCAGACAGAACTATGGCTACACCTTC. Its protein is CASTPGGRQNYGYTF.

The V gene is TRBV7-9, the J gene TRBJ2-1; TRBD1 matches 8 bases. Germline V gives CDR1 SEHNR, CDR2 FQNEAQ (reference sequence). J gave up 6 bases and V 4 bases, and 8 bases lay outside the gene matches. The CDR3 has 15 residues. CDR3: CASSSQGARGNEQFF. CDR3 sequence (DNA): TGTGCCAGCAGCTCCCAGGGGGCGCGGGGCAATGAGCAGTTCTTC.

This sequence joins TRBV6-6 and TRBJ1-4; 8 nucleotides align to TRBD1. The germline CDR1 and CDR2 sequences are MNHNY and SVGAGI (reference sequence). With 4 bases clipped from V and 8 bases from J, the junction kept 6 bases outside the gene matches. CDR3 length: 14 amino acids. The chain's CDR3 is CASSLGRGREKLFF. CDR3 coding DNA: TGTGCCAGCAGTTTAGGCAGGGGGCGAGAAAAACTGTTTTTT.

On this clone itself: The CDR3 carries no conserved terminal phenylalanine or tryptophan, so it likely arises from a read error. The DNA is left out, because the CDR3 cannot be placed on it with certainty; the CDR3 is given as TCRdb lists it. V usage is TRBV21-1 and J usage is TRBJ2-7; the D call of TRBD1 is as the table states it, not checked on the DNA. TRBV21-1 is classified as a pseudogene. The CDR3 sequence runs 11 residues, both termini included. The CDR3 loop reads CASSKEGLSSK.

CDR3 coding DNA: TGTGCCACCAGCAGAGATGCGGGGGGCGCTTATCAGCCCCAGCATTTT. Protein sequence: CATSRDAGGAYQPQHF. This sequence joins TRBV15 and TRBJ1-5; TRBD1 is a possible D gene (6 bases). The germline CDR1 and CDR2 sequences are LNHNV and YYDKDF (reference sequence). The CDR3 contains 16 residues. Trimming removed 0 bases at V and 5 bases at J, with 14 bases between.

The chain employs TRBV11-2 and TRBJ2-2; 12 bases map to TRBD2. Germline-derived CDR1 and CDR2 are SGHAT and FQNNGV. The CDR3 consists of 17 residues. With V trimmed by 7 bases and J by 7 bases, 13 bases remained unmatched. The DNA of the CDR3 is TGTGCCAGCAACAGACTAGCGGGAGCTACACAAGGCGGGGAGCTGTTTTTT. This encodes CASNRLAGATQGGELFF. Based on the CDR3 plus reference TRBV11-2 and TRBJ2-2, the full variable domain is EAGVAQSPRYKIIEKRQSVAFWCNPISGHATLYWYQQILGQGPKLLIQFQNNGVVDDSQLPKDRFSAERLKGVDSTLKIQPAKLEDSAVYLCASNRLAGATQGGELFFGEGSRLTVL.

The gene calls are TRBV19 and TRBJ1-1, with 11 bases matching TRBD1. The germline CDR1 and CDR2 sequences are LNHDA and SQIVND (reference sequence). The CDR3 has 16 residues. Germline trimming cut 4 bases from V and 5 bases from J; bases unmatched to any gene: 9. In DNA, the CDR3 is TGTGCCAGTAGTACAGGATGGACAGGGGGCAATACTGAAGCTTTCTTT. It translates to CASSTGWTGGNTEAFF.

This clone came up a few times. The chain couples TRBV5-5 to TRBJ1-1; 7 bases fit TRBD1. CDR3 length: 14 amino acids. Germline V gene lookup returns CDR1 SGHKS and CDR2 YYEKEE (reference sequence). V lost 2 bases, J lost 0 bases, and 1 base stayed unmatched. CDR3 residues: CASSFGQVNTEAFF. Here the CDR3 DNA reads TGTGCCAGCAGCTTTGGACAGGTGAACACTGAAGCTTTCTTT.

This clone counts as medium-sized. The CDR3 bases are TGTGCCAGCTCACAGTCGGCGGGACAGCCCAGCGATGGGGATGGCTACACCTTC. Translation gives CASSQSAGQPSDGDGYTF. The rearrangement joins TRBV18 to TRBJ1-2, with 7 bases identical to TRBD1. The CDR3 is made up of 18 amino acids. Germline loops: CDR1 KGHSH, CDR2 LQKENI. V was pared by 4 bases and J by 6 bases, with 20 bases of the junction left unmatched.

This clone was picked up one time. This chain joins TRBV6-5 and TRBJ1-3; unclear D gene. Germline CDR1 and CDR2: MNHEY and SVGAGI. The CDR3 totals 15 residues. V lost 0 bases to trimming and J lost 1 base, with 7 bases between them. As DNA, the CDR3 is TGTGCCAGCAGTTACTCACGGGAATCTGGAAACACCATATATTTT. Translated, it gives CASSYSRESGNTIYF.